These 31 T cell receptor beta chains were sequenced from one sample in a study of shared clonotypes between healthy human individuals (dated by TCRdb to 2020 to 2022). Libraries were prepared through the immunoSEQ multiplex PCR assay. TCRdb carries this immuneACCESS record with in-frame sequences only. Its versions omit some clonotypes, under half of them owing to an unresolved V gene in the studies checked, with the rest unexplained. In this sample the table shows about 1.1 million clones, about 80% of which occur a single time. The ten largest clones add up to roughly 0.82% of the sample. Sequenced: memory CD4+ T cells from PBMCs. The sample's cell subset or site label, decoded: CD45RA-negative fraction. These receptors all come from a man aged 18-30 years in good health. Some clones in this sample may be carry-over from other donors' samples.

This rearrangement joins TRBV10-3 to TRBJ1-5, with D unclear. V was clipped by 2 bases and J by 9 bases, with 11 bases between them. Germline V gene lookup returns CDR1 ENHRY and CDR2 SYGVKD. CDR3 size: 13 residues. The DNA of the CDR3 is TGTGCCATCAGTGAGGGCCGCCGATCGCCCCAGCATTTT. Translating gives CAISEGRRSPQHF.

The chain recombines TRBV6-6 with TRBJ1-4; maybe TRBD1 (5 bases). The CDR3 sequence is 13 residues long. CDR1 is MNHNY and CDR2 is SVGAGI in the germline V gene (reference sequence). Trimming removed 8 bases from V and 8 bases from J, with 15 bases in between. CDR3 sequence (DNA): TGTGCCAGCGAGTTGGGGGGAGGGGAAAAACTGTTTTTT. Protein sequence: CASELGGGEKLFF.

This clone was detected once. CDR3 DNA sequence: TGTGCCAGCAGCCAGGGGGGCGACTCTCAAGAGACCCAGTACTTC. Translating it yields CASSQGGDSQETQYF. This rearrangement joins TRBV5-4 to TRBJ2-5, with D possibly TRBD1 on 7 matching bases. The CDR3 has 15 amino acids. CDR1 is SGHNT and CDR2 is YYREEE in the germline V gene (reference sequence). V was pared by 4 bases and J by 2 bases, with 15 bases between.

V usage is TRBV7-2 and J usage is TRBJ2-7; TRBD2 agrees at 9 bases. Looked up from germline, CDR1 is SGHTA and CDR2 is FQGNSA. V trimming: 8 bases; J trimming: 4 bases; junction bases outside the gene matches: 6. The CDR3 runs 13 residues. The CDR3 spells CASGRTSAYEQYF. As DNA, the CDR3 is TGTGCCAGCGGTAGGACTAGCGCGTACGAGCAGTACTTC.

This clone was seen once. The CDR3 region has the DNA TGTGCCAGCAGCTTAGGGTTTGGGGGTGGGAGCTCCTACGAGCAGTACTTC. The encoded protein is CASSLGFGGGSSYEQYF. The V and J genes are TRBV7-6 and TRBJ2-7; the D call may be TRBD1 or TRBD2 (5 bases each). CDR3 length: 17 amino acids. From germline, CDR1 is SGHVS and CDR2 FNYEAQ. The ends were cut back, 1 base at V and 0 bases at J, with 16 bases in the middle.

V gene TRBV30 combines with J gene TRBJ1-2, with 7 nucleotides matching TRBD1. Germline V gives CDR1 GTSNPN, CDR2 SVGIG (reference sequence). The CDR3 spans 16 residues. The V gene end was trimmed by 5 bases and the J gene end by 6 bases; junction bases not matched to a gene: 18. The DNA for the CDR3 is TGTGCCTGGGCGAAGACAGGGACCGTAACTATTCATGGCTACACCTTC. This encodes CAWAKTGTVTIHGYTF.

The chain combines TRBV19 with TRBJ2-7; TRBD1 might be the D (6 bases). This CDR3 has 14 amino acids. In germline, CDR1 is LNHDA, CDR2 SQIVND (reference sequence). V was clipped by 1 base and J by 2 bases, with 9 bases between them. CDR3: CASSIVAGAYEQYF. In nucleotides, the CDR3 is TGTGCCAGTAGTATAGTGGCAGGGGCCTACGAGCAGTACTTC.

The chain couples TRBV6-5 to TRBJ2-3; perhaps TRBD2 as D (5 bases). Trimming shortened V by 0 bases and J by 8 bases, and 12 bases separated the two germline ends. In germline, CDR1 is MNHEY, CDR2 SVGAGI. The length of the CDR3 is 14 residues. The CDR3 reads CASSYSKEGRTQYF. The DNA of the CDR3 is TGTGCCAGCAGTTACTCGAAAGAGGGTCGTACGCAGTATTTT.

The V gene is TRBV19, the J gene TRBJ2-5, with TRBD1 matching over 8 bases. This CDR3 region has 17 residues. CDR1 is LNHDA and CDR2 is SQIVND in the germline V gene (reference sequence). V lost 5 bases to trimming and J lost 4 bases; unmatched junction nucleotides: 15. The CDR3 bases are TGTGCCAGTAGTGCCGGTCGCCGGACAGGGATAGGAGAGACCCAGTACTTC. Amino acids: CASSAGRRTGIGETQYF.

This chain joins TRBV6-4 and TRBJ2-5; D not certain. Trimming took off 2 bases at V and 7 bases at J, with 20 bases between the two ends. CDR1 is MRHNA and CDR2 is SNTAGT in the germline V gene. The CDR3 has 16 residues. For the CDR3, the DNA is TGTGCCAGCAGTGACGATGGGCAGCCGGTGGACGTGACCCAGTACTTC. It codes for CASSDDGQPVDVTQYF.

The chain is built from TRBV7-7 and TRBJ2-2; maybe TRBD1 (9 bases). Germline V gives CDR1 SSHAT, CDR2 FNYEAQ (reference sequence). There are 15 residues in the CDR3. The V end lost 5 bases, the J end lost 14 bases, and 24 bases lay between the germline ends. The CDR3 sequence is CASSAGTGKAGALFF. The CDR3 coding sequence is TGTGCCAGCAGCGCAGGGACAGGGAAAGCGGGGGCTCTGTTTTTT.

The J gene is TRBJ2-7, the V gene TRBV7-3, with 8 bases that match TRBD1. CDR1 and CDR2 from the germline V gene are SGHTA and FQGTGA. The CDR3 has 15 amino acids. V gave up 8 bases and J gave up 2 bases; unmatched junction bases: 11. Written as DNA, the CDR3 is TGTGCCAGCTCGGCAGGGGGCTCAATCCCCTACGAGCAGTACTTC. Residues: CASSAGGSIPYEQYF.

The table lists this clone with a few counts. The CDR3 here is CASRDGTGGEKLFF. The CDR3 nucleotides read TGTGCCAGCAGGGACGGGACAGGGGGTGAAAAACTGTTTTTT. This rearrangement joins TRBV2 to TRBJ1-4, with 11 positions matching TRBD1. V was pared by 6 bases and J by 7 bases, with 4 bases of the junction left unmatched. The CDR3 totals 14 residues. Germline-derived CDR1 and CDR2 are SNHLY and FYNNEI.

This clone was observed a few times. The sample carries other DNA sequences with the same CDR3. V gene TRBV19 combines with J gene TRBJ1-2; D gene ambiguous. V lost 2 bases and J 0 bases, leaving 4 bases between the germline ends. The CDR3 covers 13 residues. Per germline, CDR1 LNHDA and CDR2 SQIVND (reference sequence). The CDR3 DNA reads as TGTGCCAGTAGTATAAGCGCTAACTATGGCTACACCTTC. As protein: CASSISANYGYTF.

The chain uses TRBV19 and TRBJ2-2; 8 nucleotides match TRBD1. J was trimmed by 4 bases and V by 3 bases; bases with no gene match: 4. Germline values: CDR1 LNHDA, CDR2 SQIVND (reference sequence). This CDR3 is 15 amino acids long. CDR3 sequence reads: CASSMWDRFTGELFF. The CDR3 DNA sequence: TGTGCCAGTAGTATGTGGGACAGGTTCACCGGGGAGCTGTTTTTT.

This chain links TRBV10-3 with TRBJ2-6; TRBD1 is a possible D gene (5 bases). Germline-derived CDR1 and CDR2 are ENHRY and SYGVKD. Trimming removed 3 bases at V and 2 bases at J, with 5 bases between. There are 14 residues in the CDR3. The DNA of the CDR3 is TGTGCCATCAGTGAAGGGGCTGGGGCCAACGTCCTGACTTTC. Its protein product is CAISEGAGANVLTF.

This chain connects TRBV7-2 to TRBJ1-2; a possible D gene is TRBD1 (5 bases). Germline V lookup: CDR1 SGHTA, CDR2 FQGNSA. The CDR3 spans 14 residues. The V gene lost 5 bases and the J gene lost 4 bases, with 14 bases spanning the gap. CDR3: CASSPQGGTYGYTF. The CDR3 coding sequence is TGTGCCAGCAGCCCCCAGGGTGGGACCTATGGCTACACCTTC.

The V and J genes are TRBV27 and TRBJ1-2; D gene uncertain. Trimming took off 6 bases at V and 0 bases at J, with 5 bases between the two ends. The CDR3 contains 12 residues. Germline CDR1 MNHEY, CDR2 SMNVEV (reference sequence). CDR3 nucleotides: TGTGCCAGCAGGAGGGCTAACTATGGCTACACCTTC. The encoded protein is CASRRANYGYTF.

V is TRBV6-6 and J is TRBJ2-7; D is possibly TRBD2 (7 bases). Trimming pared 6 bases from V and 4 bases from J, leaving 16 bases between. Germline V CDR1 and CDR2: MNHNY, SVGAGI (reference sequence). The CDR3 consists of 14 residues. This CDR3 reads CASRSGGLGYEQYF. CDR3 bases: TGTGCCAGCAGATCCGGGGGGCTAGGGTACGAGCAGTACTTC.

The gene calls are TRBV6-5 and TRBJ1-1, with D tentatively TRBD1 (5 bases). CDR1 and CDR2 from the germline V gene are MNHEY and SVGAGI. V dropped 0 bases and J dropped 8 bases, with 16 bases sitting between them. This CDR3 is built from 15 residues. CDR3 sequence reads: CASSYSWGPTAEAFF. The CDR3, as DNA: TGTGCCAGCAGTTACTCCTGGGGACCCACCGCCGAAGCTTTCTTT.

On this clone: This same CDR3 is encoded by further DNA sequences in the sample. This chain links TRBV29-1 with TRBJ2-2; TRBD1 aligns across 8 bases. CDR3 length equals 13 residues. Germline V CDR1 and CDR2: SQVTM, ANQGSEA. The V and J ends lost 6 bases and 1 base, in that order; junction bases with no gene match: 1. The CDR3: CSVDRGNTGELFF. The DNA of the CDR3 is TGCAGCGTAGACAGGGGGAACACCGGGGAGCTGTTTTTT.

The chain couples TRBV5-1 to TRBJ2-5, with 11 positions matching TRBD2. V gave up 3 bases and J gave up 5 bases; unmatched junction bases: 0. Germline assignment: CDR1 SGHRS and CDR2 YFSETQ. This CDR3 has 13 amino acids. CDR3 in amino acids: CASSSSGRETQYF. The CDR3 nucleotides are TGCGCCAGCAGCTCTAGCGGGAGGGAGACCCAGTACTTC.

The chain combines TRBV7-9 with TRBJ1-1; D unresolved. The CDR3 is 11 residues long. V shed 3 bases and J shed 7 bases, with 6 bases lying between them. Per the germline V gene, CDR1 is SEHNR and CDR2 is FQNEAQ (reference sequence). CDR3 nucleotides: TGTGCCAGCAGCTTCCAGGATGAAGCTTTCTTT. Residues: CASSFQDEAFF.

The chain combines TRBV6-6 with TRBJ1-5; D unresolved. V lost 6 bases and J lost 2, with 11 bases in between. Looked up from germline, CDR1 is MNHNY and CDR2 is SVGAGI (reference sequence). The CDR3 covers 14 residues. The CDR3 region has the DNA TGTGCCAGCAGCTTTTTGTATGGCAATCAGCCCCAGCATTTT. Residues: CASSFLYGNQPQHF.

The V gene is TRBV2, the J gene TRBJ1-1; maybe TRBD1 (5 bases). CDR1 is SNHLY and CDR2 is FYNNEI in the germline V gene. This CDR3 region has 14 residues. The V and J ends lost 4 bases and 0 bases respectively, with 9 bases between them. As DNA, the CDR3 is TGTGCCAGCAGTGCGGGACGTTTGAACACTGAAGCTTTCTTT. Amino acids: CASSAGRLNTEAFF.

In this sample, this clone turned up once. The CDR3 DNA follows: TGCGCCAGCAGCCCGGGACCTACCTACAATGAGCAGTTCTTC. This codes for CASSPGPTYNEQFF. The J gene is TRBJ2-1, the V gene TRBV5-1; D might be TRBD1 or TRBD2, each matching 5 bases. The germline V gene has CDR1 SGHRS and CDR2 YFSETQ. There are 14 residues in the CDR3. V was pared by 4 bases and J by 2 bases, with 10 bases between.

This clone occurred once. CDR3 loop: CASSISGEETQYF. CDR3 DNA sequence: TGTGCCAGTAGTATATCGGGAGAAGAGACCCAGTACTTC. V is TRBV19 and J is TRBJ2-5, with D tentatively TRBD2 (6 bases). The CDR3 contains 13 residues. V gave up 2 bases and J gave up 3 bases, with 7 bases separating them. Germline CDR1 LNHDA, CDR2 SQIVND (reference sequence). Variable domain in full (rest from reference TRBV19 and TRBJ2-5): DGGITQSPKYLFRKEGQNVTLSCEQNLNHDAMYWYRQDPGQGLRLIYYSQIVNDFQKGDIAEGYSVSREKKESFPLTVTSAQKNPTAFYLCASSISGEETQYFGPGTRLLVL.

This clone was recorded a few times. V gene TRBV27 combines with J gene TRBJ2-7; 8 nucleotides match TRBD2. CDR1 is MNHEY and CDR2 is SMNVEV in the germline V gene (reference sequence). Trimming at V came to 6 bases and at J to 3 bases, leaving 4 bases not matched to a gene. The CDR3 length is 13 residues. CDR3 in DNA: TGTGCCAGCAGCCAGCGGGAGAACTACGAGCAGTACTTC. Its translation: CASSQRENYEQYF.

This sequence joins TRBV6-5 and TRBJ2-1; the match to TRBD2 covers 9 bases. Trimming took 4 bases from V and 0 from J; bases not matched to a gene: 4. The CDR3 sequence is 16 residues long. The germline gives CDR1 MNHEY, CDR2 SVGAGI. DNA of the CDR3: TGTGCCAGCAGTTCTTTAGCGGGAGTCTCCTACAATGAGCAGTTCTTC. Amino acids: CASSSLAGVSYNEQFF.

Regarding this clone: The same CDR3 is also encoded by other DNA sequences in this sample. The rearrangement joins TRBV18 to TRBJ2-7; possible D gene TRBD2, 6 bases. Trimming removed 3 bases from V and 3 bases from J, with 9 bases in between. The CDR3 has 13 amino acids. Per germline, CDR1 KGHSH and CDR2 LQKENI. The chain's CDR3 is CASSPSGSYEQYF. Here the CDR3 DNA reads TGTGCCAGCTCACCTTCCGGGAGCTACGAGCAGTACTTC.

Concerning this clone: A much larger clone is a single base away; this may be a read error. This chain uses TRBV28 with TRBJ1-2; no clear D. The ends were cut back, 2 bases at V and 3 bases at J, with 7 bases in the middle. Germline V gene data show CDR1 as MDHEN and CDR2 as SYDVKM. The CDR3 is 13 residues long. DNA for the CDR3: TGTGCCAGCAGTTTAACAGCTTACTATGGCTACACCTTC. Amino acids: CASSLTAYYGYTF.